A single sample is the source of the 14 T cell receptor beta chains below, sequenced in a study of blood T cells in healthy people across ages. A second PCR, run for roughly 7 to 11 cycles, used a sample-barcoded 5' primer plus a J-beta primer mix. TCRdb reprocessed the 5' RACE reads via MiXCR and lists one record per CDR3 protein. The top ten hold under 25% of the sample, which has 700,000 or so distinct CDR3 sequences, 20% to 25% seen once. Input material: blood. The receptors come from a man between 65 and 80 years old in good health.

The chain has TRBV2 and TRBJ1-1; D unclear. This CDR3 has 10 residues. V was trimmed by 10 bases and J by 6 bases, leaving 9 bases between them. The germline V gene encodes CDR1 SNHLY and CDR2 FYNNEI. CDR3 nucleotides: TGTGCCATCTATGCTCCTGAAGCTTTCTTT. Amino acid sequence: CAIYAPEAFF.

This clonotype has at least ten counts. This chain joins TRBV2 and TRBJ1-2; D perhaps matches TRBD1 (5 bases). V was shortened by 5 bases and J by 0 bases, with 10 bases between the two germline ends. Per germline, CDR1 SNHLY and CDR2 FYNNEI. The CDR3 spans 14 residues. The CDR3 DNA follows: TGTGCCAGCAGTTTAGCAGGGACTAACTATGGCTACACCTTC. Amino acids: CASSLAGTNYGYTF.

This clonotype occurred a few times. The chain links TRBV7-2 to TRBJ2-4; TRBD1 might be the D (5 bases). Germline-derived CDR1 and CDR2 are SGHTA and FQGNSA. CDR3 length equals 12 residues. V was pared by 1 base and J by 7 bases, with 5 bases between. CDR3 sequence (DNA): TGTGCCAGCAGCTTAGACAGGAACATTCAGTACTTC. It is translated as CASSLDRNIQYF.

The sample holds a few counts of this clonotype. The genes are TRBV7-2 and TRBJ2-7; D is undetermined. V gave up 0 bases and J gave up 2 bases, with 11 bases separating them. The germline CDR1 and CDR2 sequences are SGHTA and FQGNSA. The CDR3 is made up of 15 amino acids. The CDR3 sequence is CASSLAMVGTYEQYF. The DNA of the CDR3 is TGTGCCAGCAGCTTAGCGATGGTGGGAACCTACGAGCAGTACTTC.

This clonotype occurred a few times. The chain couples TRBV18 to TRBJ2-2, with D perhaps TRBD1 or TRBD2 (6 bases each). Germline V lookup: CDR1 KGHSH, CDR2 LQKENI. This CDR3 is 16 amino acids long. Trimming cost V 8 bases and J 0 bases, with 16 bases left between them. The CDR3 coding sequence is TGTGCCAGCCCCCAGGTGGGGGGCCCGAACACCGGGGAGCTGTTTTTT. It yields the protein CASPQVGGPNTGELFF.

This clonotype occurred many times. The V call is TRBV7-9, the J call TRBJ1-1; D is possibly TRBD1 (6 bases). CDR3 size: 16 residues. The germline V and J ends were trimmed by 3 bases and 1 base, with 15 bases remaining between them. The V gene's germline CDR1 is SEHNR and CDR2 FQNEAQ (reference sequence). The CDR3 spells CASSFRMGAPNTEAFF. DNA of the CDR3: TGTGCCAGCAGCTTCCGAATGGGGGCCCCGAACACTGAAGCTTTCTTT.

This clonotype has just a few counts. This chain connects TRBV12-3 or TRBV12-4 to TRBJ2-7; the match to TRBD1 covers 8 bases. The CDR3 has 17 residues. J gave up 3 bases and V 5 bases, and 15 bases lay outside the gene matches. CDR3 bases: TGTGCCAGCAGTCTTTTTGCGCGGGTCGACAGGGGCTACGAGCAGTACTTC. Protein: CASSLFARVDRGYEQYF.

This chain uses TRBV20-1 with TRBJ2-5; TRBD2 aligns across 7 bases. The J call is in doubt because the DNA end fits TRBJ2-1 better. There are 15 residues in the CDR3. Germline CDR1 is DFQATT and CDR2 is SNEGSKA (reference sequence). The CDR3 loop is CSARDLAGAYNEQFF. In DNA form, the CDR3 reads TGCAGTGCTAGAGATCTGGCGGGAGCATACAATGAGCAGTTCTTC.

Only a few counts were recorded for this clonotype. This rearrangement joins TRBV12-3 or TRBV12-4 to TRBJ2-5; TRBD2 matches at 14 bases. V shed 3 bases, J shed 0 bases, and the junction held 15 bases outside the gene matches. This CDR3 contains 21 residues. CDR3 in DNA: TGTGCCAGCAGTTTGTCTGATTTGGGGTGGGGACTAGCGGGGGACCAAGAGACCCAGTACTTC. Encoded protein: CASSLSDLGWGLAGDQETQYF.

CDR3 DNA: TGTGCCAGCAGCTTAATGGTTGAGCAGTTCTTC. This gives the protein CASSLMVEQFF. This chain links TRBV11-2 with TRBJ2-1; the D is unclear. Trimming took off 2 bases at V and 9 bases at J, with 5 bases between the two ends. CDR3 length equals 11 residues. Germline CDR1 reads SGHAT; CDR2 reads FQNNGV.

The V gene is TRBV7-9, the J gene TRBJ2-1; no firm D call. Germline CDR1 reads SEHNR; CDR2 reads FQNEAQ (reference sequence). V was pared by 7 bases and J by 4 bases, with 8 bases between. The CDR3 is 12 amino acids. CDR3 coding DNA: TGTGCCAGCACAAAGGGTTACAATGAGCAGTTCTTC. This sequence encodes CASTKGYNEQFF.

V usage is TRBV3-1 and J usage is TRBJ1-6; the D gene is possibly TRBD1 (5 bases). The V and J ends lost 6 bases and 7 bases respectively, with 10 bases between them. Per germline, CDR1 LGHDT and CDR2 YNNKEL (reference sequence). The length of the CDR3 is 13 residues. The CDR3 is CASSDYRNSPLHF. The CDR3, as DNA: TGTGCCAGCAGTGACTACAGGAATTCACCCCTCCACTTT. Together with reference TRBV3-1 and TRBJ1-6, the CDR3 gives the full variable domain: DTAVSQTPKYLVTQMGNDKSIKCEQNLGHDTMYWYKQDSKKFLKIMFSYNNKELIINETVPNRFSPKSPDKAHLNLHINSLELGDSAVYFCASSDYRNSPLHFGNGTRLTVT.

This clonotype was recorded at least ten times. V usage is TRBV29-1 and J usage is TRBJ2-5; no reliable D call. CDR1 SQVTM and CDR2 ANQGSEA come from the germline V gene. Trimming left V 6 bases short and J 1 base short, with 9 bases between. This CDR3 is 12 amino acids long. This chain's CDR3 is CSVHESQETQYF. The CDR3 nucleotides read TGCAGCGTGCACGAGTCCCAAGAGACCCAGTACTTC. Full variable domain (rest looked up from reference TRBV29-1 and TRBJ2-5): SAVISQKPSRDICQRGTSLTIQCQVDSQVTMMFWYRQQPGQSLTLIATANQGSEATYESGFVIDKFPISRPNLTFSTLTVSNMSPEDSSIYLCSVHESQETQYFGPGTRLLVL.

The chain carries TRBV4-3 and TRBJ2-3; 10 nucleotides agree with TRBD1. Unmatched junction bases numbered 7, after V lost 0 bases and J lost 4 bases. From germline, CDR1 is LGHNA and CDR2 YSLEER. The length of the CDR3 is 17 residues. CDR3 sequence (DNA): TGCGCCAGCAGCCAAGATATGGGACAGGGGACTGCAGATACGCAGTATTTT. This codes for CASSQDMGQGTADTQYF.